This T cell receptor (beta chain) was profiled in a study of vaccination effects on CD4 cells after COVID-19. Overall study: Of the BNT162b2 and mRNA-1273 vaccines, participants received two doses of one or the other. Specimens were obtained from a couple of convalescent patients 16 days and one week prior to vaccination. Study results and caveats: There was marked clonal contraction among infection- and vaccine-induced clones late after vaccination.

Sequencing was preceded by expansion of antigen-specific CD4+ T cells with viral peptide pools in the ViraFEST assay. Having been cultured for less than 13 days, the cells underwent CD4+ T cell isolation. A positive SARS-CoV-2 PCR test fell between March and December 2020. Peptides at roughly 10 ug/ml and IL-2 at approximately 9.1 IU/ml were added to roughly 2 million PBMC per well. Method: immunoSEQ multiplex PCR; TCRdb's copy keeps in-frame clones and lacks some. The sample lists around 49,000 clones; approximately 70% were seen once. The table lists this clone with a count of one. Its antigen is currently unknown. The CDR3 totals 16 residues. The germline CDR1 and CDR2 sequences are MRHNA and SNTAGT. The J segment lost 5 bases and the V segment lost 0 bases, leaving 7 bases of the junction unmatched.

The V gene is TRBV6-4, the J gene TRBJ2-1, with TRBD2 identical over 7 bases. The TCR originated in a human donor who had a prior SARS-CoV-2 infection. Sequencing was performed on CD4+ T cells from PBMCs cultured with a peptide pool, taken before COVID-19 vaccination. The CDR3 region has the DNA TGTGCCAGCAGTGACTCATTTCGGACTAGGGACAATGAGCAGTTCTTC. Amino acid sequence: CASSDSFRTRDNEQFF.